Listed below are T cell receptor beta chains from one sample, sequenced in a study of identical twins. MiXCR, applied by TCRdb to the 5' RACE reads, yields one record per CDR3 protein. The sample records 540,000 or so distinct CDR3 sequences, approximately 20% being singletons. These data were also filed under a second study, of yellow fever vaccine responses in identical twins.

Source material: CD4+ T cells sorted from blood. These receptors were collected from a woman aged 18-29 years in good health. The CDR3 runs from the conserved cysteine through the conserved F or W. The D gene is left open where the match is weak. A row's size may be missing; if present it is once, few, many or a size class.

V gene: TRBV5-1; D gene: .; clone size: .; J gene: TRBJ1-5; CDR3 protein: CASSEGLLSNQPQHF; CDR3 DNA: TGCGCCAGCAGCGAGGGACTCCTTAGCAATCAGCCCCAGCATTTT
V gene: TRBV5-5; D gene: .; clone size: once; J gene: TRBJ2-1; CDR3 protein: CASSFKGPAYNEQFF; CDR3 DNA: TGTGCCAGCAGCTTCAAGGGGCCAGCCTACAATGAGCAGTTCTTC
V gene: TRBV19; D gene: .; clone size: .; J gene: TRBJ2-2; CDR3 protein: CASSIRQGGTGELFF; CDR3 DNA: TGTGCCAGTAGTATCCGGCAGGGTGGGACCGGGGAGCTGTTTTTT
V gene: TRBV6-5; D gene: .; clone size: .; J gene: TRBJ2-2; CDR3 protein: CASSYEEGNTGELFF; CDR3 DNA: TGTGCCAGCAGTTACGAGGAGGGGAACACCGGGGAGCTGTTTTTT
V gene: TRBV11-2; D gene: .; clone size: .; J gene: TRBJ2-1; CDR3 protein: CASSRLGWGGFNEQFF; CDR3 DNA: TGTGCCAGCAGCCGCCTAGGGTGGGGGGGCTTTAATGAGCAGTTCTTC
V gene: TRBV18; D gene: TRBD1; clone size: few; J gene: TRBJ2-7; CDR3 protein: CASSRQGSYEQYF; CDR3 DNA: TGTGCCAGCTCACGACAGGGGTCCTACGAGCAGTACTTC
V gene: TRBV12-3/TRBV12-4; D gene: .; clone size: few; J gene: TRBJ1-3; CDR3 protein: CAKRKAGPGNTIYF; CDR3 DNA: TGTGCCAAGAGAAAGGCGGGGCCTGGAAACACCATATATTTT
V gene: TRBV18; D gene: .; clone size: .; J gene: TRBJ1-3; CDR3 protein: CASSPSASNSGNTIYF; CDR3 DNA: TGTGCCAGCTCACCCTCGGCCTCAAACTCTGGAAACACCATATATTTT
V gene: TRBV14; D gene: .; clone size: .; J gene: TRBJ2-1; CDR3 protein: CASSQAGLGVNEQFF; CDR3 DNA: TGTGCCAGCAGCCAAGCTGGGCTTGGGGTTAATGAGCAGTTCTTC
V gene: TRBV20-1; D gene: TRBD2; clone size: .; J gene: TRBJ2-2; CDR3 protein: CSASGGRGTNTGELFF; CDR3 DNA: TGCAGTGCTAGCGGAGGGAGGGGTACGAACACCGGGGAGCTGTTTTTT
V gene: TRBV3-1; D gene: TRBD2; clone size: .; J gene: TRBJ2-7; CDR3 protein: CASSHRLAGGPGEQYF; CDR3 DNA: TGTGCCAGCAGCCACCGACTAGCGGGAGGGCCGGGAGAGCAGTACTTC
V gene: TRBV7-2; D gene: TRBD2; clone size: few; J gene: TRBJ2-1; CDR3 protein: CASRKGLAFRNEQFF; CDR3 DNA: TGTGCCAGCCGTAAGGGACTAGCGTTCCGCAATGAGCAGTTCTTC
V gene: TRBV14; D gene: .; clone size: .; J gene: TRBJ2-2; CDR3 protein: CASSRERAGELFF; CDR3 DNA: TGTGCCAGCAGCAGGGAGAGGGCCGGGGAGCTGTTTTTT
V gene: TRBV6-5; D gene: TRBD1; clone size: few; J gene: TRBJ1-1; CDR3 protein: CASSYSIFDREDTEAFF; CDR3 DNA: TGTGCCAGCAGTTACTCCATCTTCGACAGGGAAGACACTGAAGCTTTCTTT
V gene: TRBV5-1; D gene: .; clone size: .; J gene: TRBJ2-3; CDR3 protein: CASSPTTGTPSTDTQYF; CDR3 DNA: TGCGCCAGCAGCCCAACGACCGGGACTCCGAGCACAGATACGCAGTATTTT
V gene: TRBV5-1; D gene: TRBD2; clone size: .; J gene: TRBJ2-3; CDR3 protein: CASTYSGSGSDTQYF; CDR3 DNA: TGCGCCAGCACATATAGCGGGAGTGGCTCGGATACGCAGTATTTT
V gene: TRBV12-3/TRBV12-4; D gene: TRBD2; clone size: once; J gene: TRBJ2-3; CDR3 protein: CASSRAGSSTDTQYF; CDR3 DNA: TGTGCCAGCAGCCGAGCGGGGTCTAGCACAGATACGCAGTATTTT
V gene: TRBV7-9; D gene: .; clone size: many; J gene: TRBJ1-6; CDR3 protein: CASSLAGVNSPLHF; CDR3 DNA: TGTGCCAGCAGTTTGGCAGGGGTTAATTCACCCCTCCACTTT
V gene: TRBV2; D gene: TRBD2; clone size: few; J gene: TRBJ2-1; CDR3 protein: CASKSISGSNEQFF; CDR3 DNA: TGTGCCAGCAAATCAATTAGCGGGAGCAATGAGCAGTTCTTC
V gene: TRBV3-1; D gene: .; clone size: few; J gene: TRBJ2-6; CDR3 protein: CASSQDRRSSGANVLTF; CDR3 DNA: TGTGCCAGCAGCCAAGATAGAAGGAGCTCTGGGGCCAACGTCCTGACTTTC
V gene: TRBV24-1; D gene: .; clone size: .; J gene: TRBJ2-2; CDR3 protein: CATSDLLPWGELFF; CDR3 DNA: TGTGCCACCAGTGATTTGCTACCTTGGGGGGAGCTGTTTTTT
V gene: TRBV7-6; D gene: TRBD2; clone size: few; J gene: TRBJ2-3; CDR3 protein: CASSTRGLAGNTDTQYF; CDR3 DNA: TGTGCCAGCAGCACCCGAGGACTAGCGGGGAACACAGATACGCAGTATTTT